A selection of T cell receptor beta chains follows, all from one sample in a study of T-cell memory formation after mild COVID-19. TCRdb reprocessed the 5' RACE reads via MiXCR and lists one record per CDR3 protein. The top ten clones hold roughly 13% of a sample with approximately 350,000 distinct CDR3 sequences, approximately 29% of them seen once. Sample: PBMCs or a T cell subset sorted from them (not recorded which). Receptor source: an adult woman who had mild COVID-19 (a few samples of this study predate the infection). Cell type and time point are not known. CDR3s include the opening cysteine and the closing phenylalanine or tryptophan. A D gene is named only where the DNA matches it firmly. Part of the rows lack a size; the others show once, few, many or a class for expanded clones.

v_gene	j_gene	abundance	d_gene	CDR3aa	CDR3nt
TRBV7-2	TRBJ2-3	few	TRBD2	CASSLAILAANTDTQYF	TGTGCCAGCAGCTTAGCGATCCTAGCGGCTAACACAGATACGCAGTATTTT
TRBV6-2/TRBV6-3	TRBJ2-3	few	.	CASSYQGRLFSTDTQYF	TGTGCCAGCAGTTACCAGGGCCGCCTATTTAGCACAGATACGCAGTATTTT
TRBV6-2/TRBV6-3	TRBJ2-1	.	.	CASSYRDPDYNEQFF	TGTGCCAGCAGTTACCGGGACCCGGACTACAATGAGCAGTTCTTC
TRBV20-1	TRBJ2-5	.	.	CSARPAGGQWAGTQYF	TGCAGTGCTAGACCGGCCGGGGGACAGTGGGCAGGGACCCAGTACTTC
TRBV20-1	TRBJ2-1	few	TRBD2	CSARSERGGNEQFF	TGCAGTGCTAGATCCGAGCGGGGGGGCAATGAGCAGTTCTTC
TRBV2	TRBJ2-5	.	.	CASSGRLGGETQYF	TGTGCCAGCAGTGGGAGGCTAGGGGGAGAGACCCAGTACTTC
TRBV7-9	TRBJ2-3	.	.	CASSNPPVGLGDTQYF	TGTGCCAGCAGCAATCCCCCGGTGGGCCTAGGCGATACGCAGTATTTT
TRBV7-8	TRBJ2-1	few	TRBD2	CASSSASGGASVQFF	TGTGCCAGCAGCTCCGCTAGCGGGGGGGCCTCTGTGCAGTTCTTC
TRBV30	TRBJ2-5	few	.	CAWNHGGNQETQYF	TGTGCCTGGAATCATGGGGGTAATCAAGAGACCCAGTACTTC
TRBV5-1	TRBJ1-2	few	.	CASSLDFYAYGYTF	TGCGCCAGCAGCTTGGATTTTTACGCCTATGGCTACACCTTC
TRBV5-1	TRBJ1-1	.	.	CASSWGPWGNTEAFF	TGCGCTAGCAGCTGGGGACCCTGGGGAAACACTGAAGCTTTCTTT
TRBV7-9	TRBJ1-1	.	.	CASSITPGSQVEAFF	TGTGCCAGCAGCATAACCCCGGGATCGCAAGTTGAAGCTTTCTTT
TRBV12-3/TRBV12-4	TRBJ2-7	.	TRBD1	CASSLGTGNSEQYF	TGTGCCAGCAGTTTGGGGACAGGGAACAGCGAGCAGTACTTC
TRBV27	TRBJ2-7	.	TRBD2	CASSLGLARNYEQYF	TGTGCCAGCAGTCTCGGACTAGCGAGGAACTACGAGCAGTACTTC
TRBV9	TRBJ2-2	.	.	CASSPSLMRSSTGELFF	TGTGCCAGCAGCCCGAGTTTGATGAGAAGCAGCACCGGGGAGCTGTTTTTT
TRBV11-2	TRBJ2-5	.	.	CASSLYWGETQYF	TGTGCCAGCAGCTTATATTGGGGGGAGACCCAGTACTTC
TRBV7-2	TRBJ1-2	.	.	CASSHPEQNNYGYTF	TGTGCCAGCAGCCATCCCGAACAGAATAACTATGGCTACACCTTC
TRBV21-1	TRBJ1-5	.	.	CASRKTRVLQPQHF	TGTGCCAGCAGAAAAACCAGGGTCCTTCAGCCCCAGCATTTT
TRBV2	TRBJ2-3	few	.	CASSWTGSTDTQYF	TGTGCCAGCAGTTGGACGGGGAGCACAGATACGCAGTATTTT
TRBV29-1	TRBJ2-3	.	TRBD1	CSVTGTGDVDTQYF	TGCAGCGTAACCGGGACAGGGGATGTAGATACGCAGTATTTT
TRBV4-3	TRBJ2-3	.	TRBD2	CASSQGVLAIGTQYF	TGCGCCAGCAGCCAAGGGGTACTAGCGATTGGTACGCAGTATTTT
TRBV12-3/TRBV12-4	TRBJ2-1	.	.	CASTVTSSYNEQFF	TGTGCCAGCACCGTGACTAGCTCCTACAATGAGCAGTTCTTC
TRBV20-1	TRBJ2-5	.	.	CSARDLSGQETQYF	TGCAGTGCTAGAGATTTGAGCGGCCAAGAGACCCAGTACTTC
TRBV20-1	TRBJ1-2	.	.	CSAALGGNYGYTF	TGCAGTGCAGCCCTCGGAGGGAACTATGGCTACACCTTC
TRBV12-3/TRBV12-4	TRBJ2-7	few	TRBD1	CASSEGASPSYEQYF	TGTGCCAGCAGCGAGGGGGCGTCCCCCTCCTACGAGCAGTACTTC
TRBV5-1	TRBJ2-1	.	.	CASSLVAEQFF	TGCGCCAGCAGCTTGGTAGCTGAGCAGTTCTTC
TRBV7-2	TRBJ2-1	.	TRBD2	CASSPWGLAAGSYNEQFF	TGTGCCAGCAGCCCCTGGGGACTAGCGGCGGGCTCCTACAATGAGCAGTTCTTC
TRBV24-1	TRBJ2-3	few	TRBD1	CATSESGTGSDTQYF	TGTGCCACCAGTGAGTCCGGGACAGGGTCAGATACGCAGTATTTT
TRBV5-1	TRBJ2-7	few	.	CASSRGQPHEQYF	TGCGCCAGCAGCCGGGGGCAGCCCCACGAGCAGTACTTC
TRBV7-2	TRBJ2-1	.	TRBD2	CASSPRGAGGPYNEQFF	TGTGCCAGCAGCCCAAGGGGCGCGGGAGGGCCTTACAATGAGCAGTTCTTC
TRBV11-2	TRBJ2-7	.	.	CASSPPLGTYEQYF	TGTGCCAGCAGCCCCCCCCTGGGTACCTACGAGCAGTACTTC
TRBV7-2	TRBJ2-1	.	TRBD2	CASSPQRLAGINEQFF	TGTGCCAGCAGCCCTCAGAGACTAGCGGGTATCAATGAGCAGTTCTTC
TRBV3-1	TRBJ1-2	few	TRBD1	CASSPGQTNYGYTF	TGTGCCAGCAGCCCGGGACAGACTAACTATGGCTACACCTTC
TRBV5-1	TRBJ2-1	.	TRBD2	CASSLAPAGDYNEQFF	TGCGCCAGCAGCTTGGCCCCTGCGGGAGATTACAATGAGCAGTTCTTC
TRBV25-1	TRBJ2-1	few	.	CASRGHNEQFF	TGTGCCAGCAGGGGCCACAATGAGCAGTTCTTC